This T cell receptor (beta chain) was sequenced for a study of cytomegalovirus exposure and HLA in healthy donors. At the level of the study: Earlier sequencing of 150 million to 200 million T cells yielded roughly 120 million unique TCR beta sequences. Broader study findings: Being productive about 87% or about 30% of the time was typical of most TCR beta V segments in an earlier analysis. Investigators reported 164 TCR beta chains as tied to cytomegalovirus. High sensitivity and specificity were reportedly achieved when the classifier diagnosed cytomegalovirus status.

The PCR had 60 Vbeta and 13 Jbeta primers. Assay used: immunoSEQ multiplex PCR; TCRdb lists only in-frame clones, some missing. The sample includes about 200,000 clones, 65% to 85% of them seen just once. Worth noting for this clone: The antigen remains unidentified.

The sample consisted of PBMCs. The sequence was obtained from a man aged 45-60 years in good health and CMV-seronegative.

CDR3 DNA sequence: TGCGCCAGCAGTGTCGGGGTAGGTCAGCCCCAGCATTTT. Protein: CASSVGVGQPQHF. The chain recombines TRBV10-2 with TRBJ1-5; no clear D gene. Germline CDR1 is WSHSY and CDR2 is SAAADI. The CDR3 loop spans 13 amino acids. Trimming stripped 4 bases from V and 6 bases from J, with 10 bases between.